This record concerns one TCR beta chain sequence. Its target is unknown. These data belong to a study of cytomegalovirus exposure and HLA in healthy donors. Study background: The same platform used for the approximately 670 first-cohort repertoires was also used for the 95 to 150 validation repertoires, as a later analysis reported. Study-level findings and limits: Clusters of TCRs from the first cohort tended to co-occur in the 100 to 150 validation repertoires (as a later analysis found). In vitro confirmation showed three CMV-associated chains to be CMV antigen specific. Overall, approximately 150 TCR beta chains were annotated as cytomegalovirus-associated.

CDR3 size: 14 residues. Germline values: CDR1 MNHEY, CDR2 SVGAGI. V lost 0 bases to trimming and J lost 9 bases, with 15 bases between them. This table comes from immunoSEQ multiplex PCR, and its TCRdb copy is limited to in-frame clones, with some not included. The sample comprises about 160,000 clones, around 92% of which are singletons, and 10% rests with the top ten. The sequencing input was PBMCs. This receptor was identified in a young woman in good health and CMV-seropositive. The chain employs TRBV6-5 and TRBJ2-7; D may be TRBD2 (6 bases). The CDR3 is CASSYSSQRAVQYF. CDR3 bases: TGTGCCAGCAGTTACTCGAGCCAGCGGGCGGTGCAGTACTTC.